A selection of T cell receptor beta chains follows, all from one sample in a study of blood T cell repertoires in COVID-19. Method: immunoSEQ multiplex PCR; TCRdb's copy keeps in-frame clones and lacks some. This repertoire shows tens of thousands of clones, more than 90% found once; its top ten account for roughly 1.2%. The sequenced material came from peripheral blood. These receptors all stem from a man aged 55 to 69 with acute or convalescent COVID-19. Both conserved end residues are part of each CDR3. The D gene is left open where the match is weak. Expanded clones get a size class; other rows say once, few or many, or leave the size out.

few	TRBD1	TRBV7-6	TRBJ2-2	TGTGCCAGCAGGCCGGACAGGGGTTACACCGGGGAGCTGTTTTTT	CASRPDRGYTGELFF
NA	TRBD1	TRBV6-5	TRBJ1-2	TGTGCCAGCAGGGACAGGGAGAGCTACACCTTC	CASRDRESYTF
NA	NA	TRBV11-1	TRBJ1-2	TGTGCCAGCAGCCCTCGGACAGTCTCTAACTATGGCTACACCTTC	CASSPRTVSNYGYTF
NA	NA	TRBV2	TRBJ2-2	TGTGCCAGCAGCCCCGACACGCTGCCAGTCACCGGGGAGCTGTTTTTT	CASSPDTLPVTGELFF
NA	NA	TRBV6-5	TRBJ1-2	TGTGCCACGGGTGGCACGATGAAGGACTATGGCTACACCTTC	CATGGTMKDYGYTF
NA	TRBD1	TRBV6-5	TRBJ1-5	TGTGCCAGCAGGGGGACAGATAGCAATCAGCCCCAGCATTTT	CASRGTDSNQPQHF
NA	NA	TRBV9	TRBJ2-7	TGTGCCAGCAGCGTAGATGTAGGAACCCGGGAAGGATCCCACGAGCAGTACTTC	CASSVDVGTREGSHEQYF
NA	NA	TRBV7-3	TRBJ1-6	TGTGCCAGCAGCCCCGGTGTCAGCCGCGGGGGGCATAATTCACCCCTCCACTTT	CASSPGVSRGGHNSPLHF
NA	NA	TRBV30	TRBJ2-6	TGTGCCTGGAGTGGTGCAGGGTTTGGGGCCAACGTCCTGACTTTC	CAWSGAGFGANVLTF
NA	NA	TRBV3-1/TRBV3-2	TRBJ2-7	TGTGCCAGCAGCCAGACAGCGAACGAGCAGTACTTC	CASSQTANEQYF
NA	TRBD1	TRBV4-2	TRBJ1-2	TGTGCCAGCAGCTTAGGGGGCGCCGGCTATGGCTACACCTTC	CASSLGGAGYGYTF
NA	NA	TRBV30	TRBJ1-2	TGTGCCTGGAGAACGTCAGGGTCCTATGGCTACACCTTC	CAWRTSGSYGYTF
NA	NA	TRBV5-6	TRBJ2-1	TGTGCCAGCAGCCGACAGTACAATGAGCAGTTCTTC	CASSRQYNEQFF
NA	NA	TRBV9	TRBJ1-1	TGTGCCAGCACACGGGGGTCAGAAGCTTTCTTT	CASTRGSEAFF
NA	NA	TRBV4-2	TRBJ1-4	TGTGCCAGCAGGGGACTGGTGGGTGGAGAAGAAAAACTGTTTTTT	CASRGLVGGEEKLFF
NA	TRBD1	TRBV6-6	TRBJ2-7	TGTGCCAGCAGTTACCCCGACAGGGCCGAGCAGTACTTC	CASSYPDRAEQYF
NA	NA	TRBV6-5	TRBJ1-1	TGTGCCAGCAGTTACTTAGGACAAGAAAACACTGAAGCTTTCTTT	CASSYLGQENTEAFF
NA	TRBD1	TRBV15	TRBJ1-5	TGTGCCACCAGCAGGGGACAGGGGGGCAATCAGCCCCAGCATTTT	CATSRGQGGNQPQHF
once	TRBD2	TRBV6-2/TRBV6-3	TRBJ2-3	TGTGCCAGCAGTTACCGCCTAGCTAGCGGGGGGGCCACAGATACGCAGTATTTT	CASSYRLASGGATDTQYF
few	NA	TRBV5-1	TRBJ2-7	TGCGCCAGCAGCCAGAGGGGGGAAGGGGGCGTAGAGCAGTACTTC	CASSQRGEGGVEQYF
NA	NA	TRBV7-9	TRBJ1-3	TGTGCCAGCAGTGATCGGGGAGACACCATATATTTT	CASSDRGDTIYF
NA	NA	TRBV19	TRBJ2-4	TGTGCCAGTAGTATAGTCCTCAAAAACATTCAGTACTTC	CASSIVLKNIQYF
many	TRBD1	TRBV18	TRBJ1-1	TGTGCCAGCTCAGGACAGGGGAACACTGAAGCTTTCTTT	CASSGQGNTEAFF
NA	NA	TRBV18	TRBJ1-2	TGTGCCAGCTCACAGGCAGGGAACTATGGCTACACCTTC	CASSQAGNYGYTF
NA	TRBD2	TRBV5-1	TRBJ2-2	TGCGCCAGCAGCTTGGGGACTAGCGGGGGGAACACCGGGGAGCTGTTTTTT	CASSLGTSGGNTGELFF
NA	TRBD1	TRBV2	TRBJ2-2	TGTGCCAGCACCGACAGGGGACGGGGCACCGGGGAGCTGTTTTTT	CASTDRGRGTGELFF
NA	NA	TRBV2	TRBJ1-4	TGTGCCAGCACCGACGGAGGGATGGGAAAACTGTTTTTT	CASTDGGMGKLFF
NA	TRBD2	TRBV5-4	TRBJ2-5	TGTGCCAGCAGCGAAATGGGAGGACGGAGCGGGGGGGCCATGACCGAGACCCAGTACTTC	CASSEMGGRSGGAMTETQYF
once	NA	TRBV2	TRBJ1-5	TGTGCCAGCAGGAGGGAACAGAGCAATCAGCCCCAGCATTTT	CASRREQSNQPQHF
NA	TRBD1	TRBV7-3	TRBJ2-3	TGTGCCAGCCGGCGGACAGGGGGCATGACAGATACGCAGTATTTT	CASRRTGGMTDTQYF